Following are 7 T cell receptor beta chains from one sample sequenced in a study of patients and donors after allogeneic stem cell transplantation (dated by TCRdb to 2018 to 2021). The library was built by means of RT-PCR. The listed sequencing device is NextSeq 550. TCRdb ran its own pipeline on the public reads, namely fastp trimming at Q25 and MiXCR clone calling, and kept in-frame beta chains. Entries that share a CDR3 protein sequence are merged under the most common genes and DNA. This sample gives 800,000 to 1,000,000 distinct CDR3 sequences in total; about a sixth of them show up just once. The top ten hold approximately 5.9% of the sample. The sequenced sample consisted of blood, either unsorted or a sorted T cell fraction (not recorded which). These receptors were obtained from a human donor who was either an allogeneic HSCT recipient or a stem cell or donor lymphocyte infusion donor (not recorded which). It is not recorded whose cells these are; they may come from a transplant donor.

The rearrangement joins TRBV12-3 or TRBV12-4 to TRBJ2-5; D is unclear. V dropped 3 bases and J dropped 0 bases, with 14 bases sitting between them. The CDR3 runs 16 residues. CDR3 nucleotides: TGTGCCAGCAGTTTGTCCAGGCCCCTCAACCAAGAGACCCAGTACTTC. Amino acids: CASSLSRPLNQETQYF.

V and J are TRBV7-9 and TRBJ1-1; 10 nucleotides match TRBD1. In germline, CDR1 is SEHNR, CDR2 FQNEAQ (reference sequence). CDR3 size: 16 residues. The ends lost 3 bases at V and 3 bases at J; junction bases unmatched: 7. CDR3 loop: CASSFRTGGEDTEAFF. In DNA, the CDR3 is TGTGCCAGCAGCTTCAGGACAGGGGGTGAGGACACTGAAGCTTTCTTT.

As to this clonotype: The junction does not match germline at one end; this may be a read error. The rearrangement uses TRBV6-1 and TRBJ2-5, with D possibly being TRBD2 (5 bases). CDR3 size: 13 residues. Germline CDR1 and CDR2: MNHNS and SASEGT. This CDR3 is CASIPGFRETQYF. In DNA form, the CDR3 reads TGTGCCAGCATCCCGGGATTTCGAGAGACTCAGTACTTC.

This clonotype turned up a few times. The chain combines TRBV14 with TRBJ2-6; 7 bases align to TRBD1. Germline loops: CDR1 SGHDN, CDR2 FVKESK. The CDR3 length is 16 residues. V was pared by 4 bases and J by 1 base, with 4 bases of the junction left unmatched. The CDR3 nucleotides are TGTGCCAGCAGCCTAAAGACAGGGTCTGGGGCCAACGTCCTGACTTTC. It encodes CASSLKTGSGANVLTF.

The chain links TRBV12-5 to TRBJ2-7; TRBD1 matches at 8 bases. Germline V gene data show CDR1 as LGHNT and CDR2 as FRNRAP. The V gene end was trimmed by 6 bases and the J gene end by 5 bases; junction bases not matched to a gene: 9. CDR3 length: 14 amino acids. CDR3 DNA sequence: TGTGCTAGTGGATCCTTGGACAGGGCTAACGAGCAGTACTTC. Protein sequence: CASGSLDRANEQYF.

This clonotype was found a few times. This rearrangement joins TRBV6-1 to TRBJ2-1; 14 positions agree with TRBD2. The V and J ends lost 8 bases and 7 bases, in that order; junction bases with no gene match: 7. CDR1 and CDR2 (germline): MNHNS, SASEGT. This CDR3 spans 15 amino acids. The CDR3 spells CASRTGTSGRNEQFF. The CDR3, as DNA: TGTGCCAGCCGTACCGGGACTAGCGGGAGAAATGAGCAGTTCTTC.

This chain connects TRBV6-5 to TRBJ2-7; the match to TRBD2 covers 12 bases. This CDR3 spans 13 amino acids. Germline lookup yields CDR1 MNHEY and CDR2 SVGAGI. Trimming removed 4 bases from V and 6 bases from J; junction bases left unmatched: 1. The CDR3 region is CASSLTSGGEQYF. The CDR3 DNA reads TGTGCCAGCAGTTTGACTAGCGGGGGCGAGCAGTACTTC.